This T cell receptor (beta chain) was recovered during a study of cytomegalovirus exposure and HLA in healthy donors. General study results and limits: Apparent HLA restriction characterized most CMV-associated TCR beta chains in a later analysis.

With 4 bases removed from V and 0 bases from J, the gap between germline ends came to 10 bases. This CDR3 comprises 15 residues. Germline assignment: CDR1 SQVTM and CDR2 ANQGSEA. Concerning this clone: Its specificity is unknown.

Primers: 60 Vbeta forward and 13 Jbeta reverse. Here immunoSEQ multiplex PCR was the method, and the copy in TCRdb shows in-frame clones only, minus some. Among some 200,000 clones listed, 70% to 80% were seen once. Sequencing was carried out using PBMCs. The sequence derives from a woman in her 30s in good health and CMV-seronegative. The V gene is TRBV29-1, the J gene TRBJ2-6; possible D gene TRBD1, 6 bases. CDR3 protein: CSVAPRGSGANVLTF. In DNA form, the CDR3 reads TGCAGCGTTGCCCCCAGGGGCTCTGGGGCCAACGTCCTGACTTTC.